The text below deals with one T cell receptor (beta chain). Time point indicated: pre-sensitization, week 0. Treatment denoted: therapeutic diphenylcyclopropenone sensitization with weekly scalp DPC. Sample donors consisted of patients with alopecia, aged 18 to 70 years, who were suitable for DPC. This sample stems from a study of human T cells and chemical hapten exposure. Study in general: Alopecia areata, totalis or universalis was found in mostly female patients.

V dropped 5 bases and J dropped 4; count of bases not matched to a gene: 9. Looked up from germline, CDR1 is SGHTA and CDR2 is FQGNSA. The CDR3 is 16 amino acids. Unique molecular identifiers were affixed to discrete cDNA molecules within the library. TCRdb reanalysed the RACE reads using MiXCR and keeps one entry per CDR3 protein. The sample lists 89,000 or so distinct CDR3 sequences, over 6.5% occurring once. The sequence came from a man aged 40-49 years with alopecia areata. Some clones in this sample may be carry-over from other donors' samples. The V gene is TRBV7-2, the J gene TRBJ2-7; 12 nucleotides align to TRBD1. The material was whole blood, obtained in connection with sensitization to the hapten diphenylcyclopropenone (DPC). CDR3 DNA: TGTGCCAGCAGCCCAGACGGGACAGGGGGCCTGTACGAGCAGTACTTC. This encodes CASSPDGTGGLYEQYF.